The source of this T cell receptor (beta chain) is a study of identical twins. Template switching added a universal primer site; cDNA carried unique molecular identifiers. TCRdb redid the calling of the 5' RACE reads with MiXCR, one entry per CDR3 protein. Of 400,000 to 500,000 distinct CDR3 sequences listed, roughly 13% are singletons. Healthy Caucasians alone served as donors. Remarks on this clonotype: The antigen is unknown.

V shed 6 bases and J shed 3 bases, with 12 bases lying between them. Germline-derived CDR1 and CDR2 are MNHNS and SASEGT. This CDR3 is built from 14 residues. Study-wide results and caveats: Beta out-of-frame twin sharing showed a weaker excess. Researchers reported excess low generation probability among twin-shared out-of-frame alpha sequences.

These same records also appear under a second study, on yellow fever vaccine responses in identical twins.

This sequence was found in a woman younger than 30 in good health. The gene calls are TRBV6-1 and TRBJ1-5, with D perhaps TRBD1 (5 bases). Sample: CD4+ T cells sorted from blood. The CDR3 nucleotides are TGTGCCAGCAGGGACAACAGTATCAATCAGCCCCAGCATTTT. It codes for CASRDNSINQPQHF.